This record concerns one T cell receptor (beta chain) sequence. The sample is drawn from a study of blood T cell repertoires in COVID-19. Measured with immunoSEQ multiplex PCR; TCRdb has only the in-frame clones, and not every one. The repertoire includes about 42,000 clones, 65% to 80% of them detected once, and 27% sits in the top ten. The junction had 10 bases not matched to a gene; V was cut back by 5 bases and J by 4 bases. Germline V gene lookup returns CDR1 DFQATT and CDR2 SNEGSKA (reference sequence). This CDR3 is built from 15 residues. The TCR comes from a man older than 75 with acute or convalescent COVID-19. The V call is TRBV20-1, the J call TRBJ2-2; TRBD2 matches at 7 bases. The sequencing input was peripheral blood. CDR3 bases: TGCAGTGCTGGTGGAGCGGGGTCGTTCACCGGGGAGCTGTTTTTT. It specifies CSAGGAGSFTGELFF.